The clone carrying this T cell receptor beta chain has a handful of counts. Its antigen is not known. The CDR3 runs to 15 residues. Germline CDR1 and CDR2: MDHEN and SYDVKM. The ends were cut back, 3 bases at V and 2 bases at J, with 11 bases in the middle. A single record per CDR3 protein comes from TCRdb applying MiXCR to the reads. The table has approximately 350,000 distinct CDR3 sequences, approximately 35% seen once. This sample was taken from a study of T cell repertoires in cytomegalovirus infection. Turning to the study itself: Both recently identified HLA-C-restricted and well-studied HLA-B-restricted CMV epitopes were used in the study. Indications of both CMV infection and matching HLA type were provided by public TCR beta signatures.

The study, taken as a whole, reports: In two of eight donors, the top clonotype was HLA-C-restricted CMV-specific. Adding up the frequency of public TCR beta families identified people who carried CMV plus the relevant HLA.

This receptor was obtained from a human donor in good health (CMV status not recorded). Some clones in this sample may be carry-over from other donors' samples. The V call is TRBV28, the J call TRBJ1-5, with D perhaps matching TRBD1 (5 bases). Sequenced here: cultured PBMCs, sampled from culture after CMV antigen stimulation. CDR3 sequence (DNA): TGTGCCAGCAGTTTGCCCCTGGGGGGCAATCAGCCCCAGCATTTT. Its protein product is CASSLPLGGNQPQHF. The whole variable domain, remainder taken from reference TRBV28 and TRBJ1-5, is DVKVTQSSRYLVKRTGEKVFLECVQDMDHENMFWYRQDPGLGLRLIYFSYDVKMKEKGDIPEGYSVSREKKERFSLILESASTNQTSMYLCASSLPLGGNQPQHFGDGTRLSIL.